Shown below are 29 T cell receptor beta chains from a single sample sequenced in a study of shared clonotypes between healthy human individuals. TCRdb keeps only in-frame clones here, not all; method: immunoSEQ multiplex PCR. There are about 1.1 million clones in the sample; about 80% occur only once, and 0.6% to 0.7% lies in the top ten. Sequenced material: memory CD4+ T cells from PBMCs. The subset: CD45RA-negative fraction. The receptors shown here come from a man between 18 and 35 years old in good health. Some clones in this sample may be carry-over from other donors' samples.

The V gene is TRBV4-3, the J gene TRBJ1-4; D remains ambiguous. Trimming left V 0 bases short and J 9 bases short, with 17 bases between. This CDR3 has 16 residues. Germline-derived CDR1 and CDR2 are LGHNA and YSLEER. The CDR3 DNA reads as TGCGCCAGCAGCCAAGATTGGTCCGAAGGAGGTAAAAAACTGTTTTTT. Translated, it gives CASSQDWSEGGKKLFF.

This chain connects TRBV7-8 to TRBJ2-1, with 7 bases aligning to TRBD2. CDR3 length: 13 amino acids. Unmatched junction bases numbered 6, after V lost 5 bases and J lost 8 bases. Germline loops: CDR1 SGHVS, CDR2 FQNEAQ. The CDR3 DNA reads as TGTGCCAGCAGCCCGCGAGGGAGGGATGAGCAGTTCTTC. Translation gives CASSPRGRDEQFF.

A note on this clone: Only one base separates this from a far larger clonotype, so it likely reflects a read error. V is TRBV6-6 and J is TRBJ2-7; perhaps TRBD1 as D (6 bases). CDR3 length equals 13 residues. The V gene's germline CDR1 is MNHNY and CDR2 SVGAGI (reference sequence). Written as DNA, the CDR3 is TGTGCCAGCAGACGAAGGGACATATACGAGCGGTACTTC. Translating it yields CASRRRDIYERYF.

This clone was seen only a few times. The V gene is TRBV29-1, the J gene TRBJ2-2; perhaps D is TRBD1 or TRBD2 (5 bases each). Germline V lookup: CDR1 SQVTM, CDR2 ANQGSEA. V shed 7 bases and J shed 4 bases, with 13 bases lying between them. The CDR3 consists of 13 residues. The CDR3 bases are TGCAGCGCACGAGGGGATCTCACCGGGGAGCTGTTTTTT. Protein: CSARGDLTGELFF.

This chain joins TRBV18 and TRBJ1-5; 10 bases line up with TRBD1. In germline, CDR1 is KGHSH, CDR2 LQKENI. The length of the CDR3 is 15 residues. Germline trimming cut 1 base from V and 11 bases from J; bases unmatched to any gene: 8. The CDR3 is CASSPLGQGVVAQHF. CDR3 DNA sequence: TGTGCCAGCTCACCACTCGGACAGGGGGTTGTTGCCCAGCATTTT.

This clone appeared once. This rearrangement joins TRBV5-1 to TRBJ1-2; D is undetermined. Germline V gene sequence: CDR1 SGHRS, CDR2 YFSETQ. CDR3 length equals 16 residues. V was pared by 5 bases and J by 0 bases, with 17 bases between. The CDR3 nucleotides are TGCGCCAGCAGAGTAACATATTCCTTAGCTAACTATGGCTACACCTTC. It translates to CASRVTYSLANYGYTF.

This clone has at least ten counts. CDR3: CASQLDRVNEKLFF. The CDR3 DNA reads as TGTGCCAGCCAATTGGACAGGGTAAATGAAAAACTGTTTTTT. The genes are TRBV6-1 and TRBJ1-4, with TRBD1 matching over 8 bases. Germline lookup yields CDR1 MNHNS and CDR2 SASEGT. V lost 8 bases to trimming and J lost 5 bases; unmatched junction nucleotides: 7. The CDR3 is made up of 14 amino acids.

This clone was counted between two and nine times. The gene calls are TRBV18 and TRBJ1-1, with 7 bases fitting TRBD1. Unmatched junction bases numbered 10, after V lost 2 bases and J lost 7 bases. Looked up from germline, CDR1 is KGHSH and CDR2 is LQKENI. The CDR3 contains 15 residues. Here the CDR3 reads CASSPGTGAFFEAFF. The CDR3 DNA reads as TGTGCCAGCTCACCAGGAACAGGGGCTTTTTTTGAAGCTTTCTTT.

The chain carries TRBV13 and TRBJ2-7; TRBD2 agrees at 11 bases. Germline loops: CDR1 PRHDT, CDR2 FYEKMQ (reference sequence). V shed 5 bases, J shed 0 bases, and the junction held 6 bases outside the gene matches. CDR3 length: 16 residues. The CDR3: CASSAGTSGNSYEQYF. In DNA, the CDR3 is TGTGCCAGCAGCGCCGGGACTAGCGGAAACTCCTACGAGCAGTACTTC.

About this clone: It may be a read error: a sequence one base away is much more abundant. The genes are TRBV7-9 and TRBJ1-2; the D gene is possibly TRBD1 (6 bases). This CDR3 comprises 14 residues. CDR1 and CDR2 (germline): SEHNR, FQNEAQ (reference sequence). V lost 5 bases and J lost 4, with 14 bases in between. As DNA, the CDR3 is TGTGCCAGCAGCCCCCGGGGGGGCGGCTATGGCTACACCTTC. Protein: CASSPRGGGYGYTF.

The rearrangement uses TRBV7-9 and TRBJ2-1; 13 bases fit TRBD2. Losses at the gene ends were 5 bases for V and 5 bases for J; bases not matched to a gene: 9. In germline, CDR1 is SEHNR, CDR2 FQNEAQ (reference sequence). CDR3 size: 17 residues. CDR3 sequence (DNA): TGTGCCAGCAGCCCGACTAGCGGGAGGCCCCAAGACAATGAGCAGTTCTTC. Protein product: CASSPTSGRPQDNEQFF.

The rearrangement links TRBV7-9 to TRBJ1-2; D perhaps matches TRBD1 (6 bases). The CDR3 runs 14 residues. Per the germline V gene, CDR1 is SEHNR and CDR2 is FQNEAQ (reference sequence). Trimming took 5 bases from V and 4 from J, leaving 14 bases between them. The CDR3 spells CASSPTRDTYGYTF. CDR3 DNA: TGTGCCAGCAGCCCAACCCGGGACACCTATGGCTACACCTTC.

V and J are TRBV2 and TRBJ1-4; D uncertain. CDR1 SNHLY and CDR2 FYNNEI come from the germline V gene. V gave up 3 bases and J gave up 0 bases, with 11 bases separating them. The CDR3 covers 16 residues. CDR3 protein: CASSDRPLATNEKLFF. DNA for the CDR3: TGTGCCAGCAGTGATAGGCCACTTGCAACTAATGAAAAACTGTTTTTT.

This sequence joins TRBV6-1 and TRBJ2-7; D may correspond to TRBD1 or TRBD2 (6 bases each). Trimming took 4 bases from V and 5 from J, leaving 15 bases between them. This CDR3 has 14 amino acids. The germline CDR1 and CDR2 sequences are MNHNS and SASEGT. CDR3 residues: CASSGWQGTDEQYF. The CDR3 nucleotides read TGTGCCAGCAGTGGATGGCAGGGGACTGACGAGCAGTACTTC.

J is TRBJ2-1 and V is TRBV18; 9 bases line up with TRBD1. The CDR3 length is 13 residues. V lost 3 bases to trimming and J lost 9 bases; unmatched junction nucleotides: 3. Germline CDR1 reads KGHSH; CDR2 reads LQKENI. CDR3 residues: CASSPGTGIEQFF. The DNA of the CDR3 is TGTGCCAGCTCACCCGGGACAGGGATTGAGCAGTTCTTC.

The V call is TRBV28, the J call TRBJ2-1; 8 nucleotides line up with TRBD1. The CDR3 is 15 amino acids. The germline V gene has CDR1 MDHEN and CDR2 SYDVKM. J gave up 3 bases and V 3 bases, and 4 bases lay outside the gene matches. CDR3 nucleotide sequence: TGTGCCAGCAGTTTGAGGACAGGGAACTACAATGAGCAGTTCTTC. It encodes CASSLRTGNYNEQFF.

As for this clone: Other DNA sequences of this sample code for an identical CDR3. V usage is TRBV28 and J usage is TRBJ2-2; D call uncertain. Germline V gene lookup returns CDR1 MDHEN and CDR2 SYDVKM. The CDR3 is 12 amino acids. Deletions cut 3 bases from V and 6 bases from J, with 5 bases between. The CDR3 spells CASSLRSGELFF. DNA for the CDR3: TGTGCCAGCAGTTTGAGGTCCGGGGAGCTGTTTTTT.

The chain employs TRBV5-6 and TRBJ2-3, with a tentative D call TRBD2 (6 bases). The length of the CDR3 is 18 residues. Germline lookup yields CDR1 SGHDT and CDR2 YYEEEE. The ends were cut back, 6 bases at V and 9 bases at J, with 32 bases in the middle. The CDR3 DNA follows: TGTGCCAGCAACCTGTTCCGGGACTCGGACGACTACTGGCCAACGCAGTATTTT. It yields the protein CASNLFRDSDDYWPTQYF.

With respect to this clone: A much more abundant neighbour one base away suggests this may be a read error. Other DNA variants within this sample encode the same CDR3. The chain employs TRBV6-1 and TRBJ1-5, with 9 bases lining up with TRBD1. The CDR3 length is 14 residues. Per the germline V gene, CDR1 is MNHNS and CDR2 is SASEGT. The junction had 1 base not matched to a gene; V was cut back by 5 bases and J by 2 bases. Here the CDR3 DNA reads TGTGCCAGCAGTCGGACAGGGGGCAATCAGCCCCAGCATTTT. Amino acids: CASSRTGGNQPQHF.

The genes are TRBV7-9 and TRBJ1-1, with TRBD1 matching over 8 bases. The CDR3 sequence is 15 residues long. The junction had 10 bases not matched to a gene; V was cut back by 5 bases and J by 5 bases. CDR1 SEHNR and CDR2 FQNEAQ come from the germline V gene (reference sequence). The CDR3: CASSRAQGGKTEAFF. The DNA for the CDR3 is TGTGCCAGCAGCCGCGCACAGGGGGGGAAAACTGAAGCTTTCTTT.

The gene calls are TRBV6-1 and TRBJ2-7; D is possibly TRBD1 or TRBD2 (5 bases each). CDR3 length: 14 residues. Germline V lookup: CDR1 MNHNS, CDR2 SASEGT. V was pared by 3 bases and J by 6 bases, with 15 bases between. The CDR3 loop reads CASSDQGNRGEQYF. The CDR3 DNA follows: TGTGCCAGCAGTGATCAGGGTAACCGGGGCGAGCAGTACTTC.

This clone was seen once. The gene calls are TRBV4-3 and TRBJ2-1; 9 bases align to TRBD1. With 1 base clipped from V and 2 bases from J, the junction kept 9 bases outside the gene matches. The CDR3 has 18 amino acids. Per germline, CDR1 LGHNA and CDR2 YSLEER. The CDR3 loop reads CASSQARLGTGTYNEQFF. In DNA, the CDR3 is TGCGCCAGCAGCCAAGCGAGGCTTGGGACAGGGACCTACAATGAGCAGTTCTTC.

The chain joins TRBV7-3 to TRBJ1-2; 11 positions agree with TRBD1. The CDR3 totals 13 residues. The J segment lost 8 bases and the V segment lost 6 bases, leaving 5 bases of the junction unmatched. Germline V gene sequence: CDR1 SGHTA, CDR2 FQGTGA. The chain's CDR3 is CASSFGTGGGYTF. CDR3 sequence (DNA): TGTGCCAGCAGTTTTGGGACAGGGGGAGGCTACACCTTC.

This rearrangement joins TRBV6-6 to TRBJ2-7; 7 bases are shared with TRBD2. The V gene's germline CDR1 is MNHNY and CDR2 SVGAGI (reference sequence). V was pared by 7 bases and J by 4 bases, with 13 bases of the junction left unmatched. CDR3 length: 15 residues. The CDR3 nucleotides read TGTGCCAGCAACCTGGGCGGCGGGAGTTGGTACGAGCAGTACTTC. It specifies CASNLGGGSWYEQYF.

V gene TRBV27 combines with J gene TRBJ2-2; D gene uncertain. This CDR3 comprises 15 residues. Deletions cut 4 bases from V and 9 bases from J, with 18 bases between. The germline gives CDR1 MNHEY, CDR2 SMNVEV (reference sequence). CDR3 bases: TGTGCCAGCAGTTGGTGGAACAGCCCGAGCCGGGAGCTGTTTTTT. It is translated as CASSWWNSPSRELFF.

The chain carries TRBV27 and TRBJ2-7; a possible D gene is TRBD1 (6 bases). The CDR3 runs to 18 residues. Germline V gene data show CDR1 as MNHEY and CDR2 as SMNVEV (reference sequence). Trimming cost V 0 bases and J 1 base, with 19 bases left between them. The CDR3: CASSLSPGEPSLSYEQYF. CDR3 in DNA: TGTGCCAGCAGTTTATCGCCAGGGGAGCCGTCTTTATCCTACGAGCAGTACTTC.

The chain links TRBV28 to TRBJ1-4, with TRBD1 identical over 7 bases. The germline CDR1 and CDR2 sequences are MDHEN and SYDVKM. V shed 5 bases and J 4 bases; nucleotides not matched to a gene: 7. This CDR3 contains 15 residues. The CDR3 reads CASSALDRNNEKLFF. In nucleotides, the CDR3 is TGTGCCAGCAGTGCCTTGGACAGGAATAATGAAAAACTGTTTTTT.

The chain combines TRBV30 with TRBJ1-2; D uncertain. The CDR3 has 12 residues. Trimming removed 2 bases from V and 6 bases from J, with 10 bases in between. Per the germline V gene, CDR1 is GTSNPN and CDR2 is SVGIG (reference sequence). CDR3 amino acids: CAWSRYSNGYTF. CDR3 DNA sequence: TGTGCCTGGAGTCGTTATTCCAATGGCTACACCTTC.

J is TRBJ1-4 and V is TRBV5-1, with D uncertain. CDR1 and CDR2 from the germline V gene are SGHRS and YFSETQ. The CDR3 totals 17 residues. V gave up 0 bases and J gave up 7 bases, with 19 bases separating them. This CDR3 is CASSLGVGRRVAEKLFF. CDR3 DNA: TGCGCCAGCAGCTTGGGGGTCGGCCGTCGAGTTGCTGAAAAACTGTTTTTT.